The rows below give T cell receptor beta chains drawn from one sample of a study of T cell responses to AZD1222 COVID-19 vaccine. Sequencing used immunoSEQ multiplex PCR; TCRdb keeps in-frame clones, though not all of them. Here the sample spans over 100,000 clones, roughly 84% being singletons. Sequences were derived from peripheral blood, sampled on day 0 of AZD1222 vaccination. The origin of the receptors is an adult in good health. Both conserved end residues are part of each CDR3. A D gene is named only where the DNA matches it firmly. Expanded clones get a size class; other rows say once, few or many, or leave the size out.

D	size	J	V	DNA	CDR3
TRBD2	NA	TRBJ2-3	TRBV12-3/TRBV12-4	TGTGCCAGCAGGACCGGGACTAGCGGTACGCAGTATTTT	CASRTGTSGTQYF
TRBD2	NA	TRBJ2-7	TRBV5-6	TGTGCCAGCAGCTCCCCCGATTGGTGGACTAGCGGGGGGGGCGAGCAGTACTTC	CASSSPDWWTSGGGEQYF
NA	NA	TRBJ1-4	TRBV5-1	TGCGCCAGCAGCTCCAGCACTGGGGTGGGTGAAAAACTGTTTTTT	CASSSSTGVGEKLFF
NA	NA	TRBJ1-1	TRBV30	TGTGCCTGGAACCCCCCCGGGGAAGCTTTCTTT	CAWNPPGEAFF
TRBD2	NA	TRBJ2-7	TRBV29-1	TGCAGCGTGGGGGGGACTAGCAGCTACGAGCAGTACTTC	CSVGGTSSYEQYF
NA	NA	TRBJ1-3	TRBV3-1/TRBV3-2	TGTGCCAGCAGCCAAGATGGGGCGGCCTCTGGAAACACCATATATTTT	CASSQDGAASGNTIYF
NA	NA	TRBJ1-4	TRBV9	TGTGCCAGCAGCGTCGGTTTGCGGGATGAAAAACTGTTTTTT	CASSVGLRDEKLFF
NA	NA	TRBJ1-3	TRBV30	TGTGCCTGGAGTGTACAAAAGGGCGCTGGCTCTGGAAACACCATATATTTT	CAWSVQKGAGSGNTIYF
TRBD2	NA	TRBJ2-3	TRBV27	TGTGCCAGCGCCCTAGCGGGATTCGGGTCGGATACGCAGTATTTT	CASALAGFGSDTQYF
NA	NA	TRBJ1-1	TRBV12-3/TRBV12-4	TGTGCCAGCAGCCCTACGGATGTTGAAGCTTTCTTT	CASSPTDVEAFF
NA	NA	TRBJ2-2	TRBV5-1	TGCGCCAGCAGCTGGACCCCGGGAACCGGGGAGCTGTTTTTT	CASSWTPGTGELFF
NA	NA	TRBJ2-1	TRBV3-1/TRBV3-2	TGTGCCAGCAGCCAAGGGAGGGGGAGCTCCTACAATGAGCAGTTCTTC	CASSQGRGSSYNEQFF
TRBD2	NA	TRBJ2-1	TRBV5-4	TGTGCCAGCAGTTATTCCGGGACTAGCGGGTACAATGAGCAGTTCTTC	CASSYSGTSGYNEQFF
TRBD2	NA	TRBJ2-2	TRBV5-6	TGTGCCAGCAGCTTGGATCCGGGGGGAGTCAGCACCGGGGAGCTGTTTTTT	CASSLDPGGVSTGELFF
NA	NA	TRBJ1-3	TRBV19	TGTGCCAGTAGTATTGGACGGGGGAACACCATATATTTT	CASSIGRGNTIYF
TRBD1	NA	TRBJ1-5	TRBV10-3	TGTGCCATCAGTGAGTTAGAGACAGGGACAGCAGCGGCCCAGCATTTT	CAISELETGTAAAQHF
TRBD1	NA	TRBJ1-6	TRBV25-1	TGTGCCAGCAAGGGGACAGGGCTCAATTCACCCCTCCACTTT	CASKGTGLNSPLHF
NA	NA	TRBJ1-2	TRBV6-1	TGTGCCAGCAGTGAAGCGCGTGATAACTATGGCTACACCTTC	CASSEARDNYGYTF
TRBD1	NA	TRBJ1-2	TRBV6-5	TGTGCCAGTCCAGGGGGGAGCCGGAGTGGCTACACCTTC	CASPGGSRSGYTF
NA	NA	TRBJ1-2	TRBV28	TGTGCCAGCACCGCCGGAGGGTCCTATGGCTACACCTTC	CASTAGGSYGYTF
NA	NA	TRBJ1-5	TRBV29-1	TGCAGCGTTGGGGACCTGGGAGGCAATCAGCCCCAGCATTTT	CSVGDLGGNQPQHF
TRBD1	once	TRBJ1-3	TRBV30	TGTGCCTGGAAAGGGGGCAACATCTCTGGAAACACCATATATTTT	CAWKGGNISGNTIYF
NA	NA	TRBJ2-1	TRBV4-1	TGCGCCAGCAGCCAAGACAGGACCTCCTACAATGAGCAGTTCTTC	CASSQDRTSYNEQFF
NA	NA	TRBJ2-2	TRBV7-3	TGTGCCAGCAGCTCTAGGGCAGGGCTCGGCACCGGGGAGCTGTTTTTT	CASSSRAGLGTGELFF
TRBD1	NA	TRBJ1-6	TRBV6-5	TGTGCCAGCGGAGGACAGGGTCGTTCACCCCTCCACTTT	CASGGQGRSPLHF
TRBD2	NA	TRBJ2-1	TRBV5-1	TGCGCCAGCAGCTTGGAGGGACTAGCGGGAGGGCCTTTAGGGGAGCAGTTCTTC	CASSLEGLAGGPLGEQFF
NA	NA	TRBJ1-6	TRBV28	TGTGCCAGCAGTTTGGGGCAGCTTAATTCACCCCTCCACTTT	CASSLGQLNSPLHF
NA	NA	TRBJ2-7	TRBV24-1	TGTGCCACCAGTGACAACAGGCTTCCCTACGAGCAGTACTTC	CATSDNRLPYEQYF
NA	NA	TRBJ2-5	TRBV9	TGTGCCAGCAGCGTAATAAGAACAGGGCGACCTCAAGAGACCCAGTACTTC	CASSVIRTGRPQETQYF